This T cell receptor beta chain is drawn from a study of T cells in Graves' hyperthyroidism and ophthalmopathy. Study-level background: Sampling of peripheral blood happened at initial diagnosis, prior to any treatment.

Amplification of TCR beta CDR3 regions was performed using RNA transcripts as template. TCR CDR3 underwent first-round RT-PCR with the HTBI primer set. TCRdb fed the multiplex PCR reads into MiXCR, producing one record per CDR3 protein. The data contain about 590,000 distinct CDR3 sequences, 15% to 17% of them seen just once; the ten biggest clones take up roughly 7.3%. V trimming: 7 bases; J trimming: 5 bases; junction bases outside the gene matches: 14. The CDR3 contains 17 residues. Germline V gene sequence: CDR1 MNHEY, CDR2 SVGEGT. Absent ophthalmopathy progression within 18 months defined stable Graves' hyperthyroidism. Fresh peripheral blood, roughly 10 ml, was the source of the PBMCs.

The sequence came from a woman younger than 45 with Graves' hyperthyroidism. The sequencing sample was made of blood. This chain uses TRBV6-2 or TRBV6-3 with TRBJ2-2, with 9 bases matching TRBD1. CDR3 nucleotide sequence: TGTGCCAGCACCAGCGTTCCGGGACAGGGATATACCGGGGAGCTGTTTTTT. This translates into CASTSVPGQGYTGELFF.